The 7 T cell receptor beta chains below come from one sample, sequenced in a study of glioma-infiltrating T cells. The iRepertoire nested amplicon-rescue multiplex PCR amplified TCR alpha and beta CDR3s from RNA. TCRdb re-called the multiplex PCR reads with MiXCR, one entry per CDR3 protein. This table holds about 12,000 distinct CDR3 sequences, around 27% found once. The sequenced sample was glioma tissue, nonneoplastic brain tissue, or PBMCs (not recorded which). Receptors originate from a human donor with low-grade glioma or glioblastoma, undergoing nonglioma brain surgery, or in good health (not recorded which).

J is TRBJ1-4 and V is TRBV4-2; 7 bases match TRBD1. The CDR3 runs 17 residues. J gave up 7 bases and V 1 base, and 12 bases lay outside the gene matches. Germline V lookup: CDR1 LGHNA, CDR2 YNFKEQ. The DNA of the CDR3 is TGTGCCAGCAGCCAAGGACAGGGAGATAATCGGGGTGAAAAACTGTTTTTT. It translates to CASSQGQGDNRGEKLFF.

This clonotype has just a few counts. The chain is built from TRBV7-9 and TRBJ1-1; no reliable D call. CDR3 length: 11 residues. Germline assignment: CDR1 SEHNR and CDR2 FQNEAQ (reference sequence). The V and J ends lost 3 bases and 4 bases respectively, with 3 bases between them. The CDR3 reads CASSLVTEAFF. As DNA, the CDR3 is TGTGCCAGCAGCTTGGTCACTGAAGCTTTCTTT. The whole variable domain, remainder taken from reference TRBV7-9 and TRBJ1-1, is DTGVSQNPRHKITKRGQNVTFRCDPISEHNRLYWYRQTLGQGPEFLTYFQNEAQLEKSRLLSDRFSAERPKGSFSTLEIQRTEQGDSAMYLCASSLVTEAFFGQGTRLTVV.

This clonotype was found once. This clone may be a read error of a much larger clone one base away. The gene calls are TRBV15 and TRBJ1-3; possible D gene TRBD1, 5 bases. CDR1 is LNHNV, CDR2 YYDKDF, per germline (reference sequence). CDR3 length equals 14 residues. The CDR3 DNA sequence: TGTGCCTCCAGCAGGGATCATACTGGAAACACCATATATTTT. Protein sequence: CASSRDHTGNTIYF. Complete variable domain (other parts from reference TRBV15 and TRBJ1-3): DAMVIQNPRYQVTQFGKPVTLSCSQTLNHNVMYWYQQKSSQAPKLLFHYYDKDFNNEADTPDNFQSRRPNTSFCFLDIRSPGLGDTAMYLCASSRDHTGNTIYFGEGSWLTVV.

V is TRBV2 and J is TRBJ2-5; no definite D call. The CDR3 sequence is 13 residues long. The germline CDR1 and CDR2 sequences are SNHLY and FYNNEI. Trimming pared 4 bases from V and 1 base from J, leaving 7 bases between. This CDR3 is CASSGAVQETQYF. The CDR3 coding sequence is TGTGCCAGCAGTGGTGCGGTCCAAGAGACCCAGTACTTC.

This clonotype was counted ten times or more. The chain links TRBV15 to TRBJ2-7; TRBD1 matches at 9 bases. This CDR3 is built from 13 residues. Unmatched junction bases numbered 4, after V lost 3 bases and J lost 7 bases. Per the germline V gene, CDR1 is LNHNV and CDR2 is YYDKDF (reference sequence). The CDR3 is CATSSTGGGEQYF. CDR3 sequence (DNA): TGTGCCACCAGCAGCACAGGGGGCGGTGAGCAGTACTTC.

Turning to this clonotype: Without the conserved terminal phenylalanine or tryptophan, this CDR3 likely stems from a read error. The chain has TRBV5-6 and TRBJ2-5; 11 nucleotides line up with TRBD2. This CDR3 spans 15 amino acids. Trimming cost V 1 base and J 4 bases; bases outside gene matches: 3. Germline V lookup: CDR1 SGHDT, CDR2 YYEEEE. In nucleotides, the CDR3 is TGTGCCAGCAGCTTGACTAGCGGGAGTTCAGAGACCCAGTACCTC. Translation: CASSLTSGSSETQYL.

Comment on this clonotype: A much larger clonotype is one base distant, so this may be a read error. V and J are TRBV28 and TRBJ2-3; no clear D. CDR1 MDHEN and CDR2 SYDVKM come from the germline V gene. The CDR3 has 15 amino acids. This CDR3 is CASSLPASLTDTRYF. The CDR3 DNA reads TGTGCCAGCAGTCTACCCGCGAGTCTGACGGATACGCGGTATTTT.